Following are 18 T cell receptor beta chains from one sample sequenced in a study of cytomegalovirus exposure and HLA in healthy donors. Amplification used 60 Vbeta primers and 13 Jbeta primers. Profiling relied on immunoSEQ multiplex PCR, and the TCRdb table lists in-frame clones only, not all of them. Among approximately 86,000 clones listed, around 84% were seen once. Sequenced: PBMCs. All receptors come from a man aged 35-49 years in good health and CMV-seropositive.

The J gene is TRBJ2-7, the V gene TRBV2, with 7 bases fitting TRBD1. Trimming removed 8 bases from V and 0 bases from J; junction bases left unmatched: 13. CDR3 length: 16 amino acids. Per germline, CDR1 SNHLY and CDR2 FYNNEI. CDR3 DNA sequence: TGTGCCAGCGGCGACCCGACGACAGGGTCCTCCTACGAGCAGTACTTC. This sequence encodes CASGDPTTGSSYEQYF. Complete variable domain (other parts from reference TRBV2 and TRBJ2-7): EPEVTQTPSHQVTQMGQEVILRCVPISNHLYFYWYRQILGQKVEFLVSFYNNEISEKSEIFDDQFSVERPDGSNFTLKIRSTKLEDSAMYFCASGDPTTGSSYEQYFGPGTRLTVT.

Points on this clone: Sequence at one end of the junction differs from germline and may be a read error. The CDR3 DNA is TGTGCTAGCAGCTTCTCCCGGGGAGGGGGGCAGCTGTTTTTT. This encodes CASSFSRGGGQLFF. The rearrangement uses TRBV7-7 and TRBJ2-2, with D perhaps matching TRBD2 (7 bases). Germline CDR1 SSHAT, CDR2 FNYEAQ (reference sequence). CDR3 length equals 14 residues.

In this sample, this clone turned up once. J is TRBJ2-5 and V is TRBV11-2; perhaps TRBD1 as D (6 bases). The CDR3 contains 15 residues. From germline, CDR1 is SGHAT and CDR2 FQNNGV. Trimming took 1 base from V and 5 from J, leaving 14 bases between them. CDR3 sequence (DNA): TGTGCCAGCAGCTTAGTGGGGCCAGGGGACGAGACCCAGTACTTC. Protein: CASSLVGPGDETQYF. Full variable domain (rest looked up from reference TRBV11-2 and TRBJ2-5): EAGVAQSPRYKIIEKRQSVAFWCNPISGHATLYWYQQILGQGPKLLIQFQNNGVVDDSQLPKDRFSAERLKGVDSTLKIQPAKLEDSAVYLCASSLVGPGDETQYFGPGTRLLVL.

The chain joins TRBV5-5 to TRBJ2-7; D is uncertain. This CDR3 is 11 amino acids long. Per the germline V gene, CDR1 is SGHKS and CDR2 is YYEKEE (reference sequence). Between the trimmed V and J ends, which lost 3 bases and 4 bases, there was a span of 5 bases. The CDR3 loop is CASSSTYEQYF. CDR3 bases: TGTGCCAGCAGCTCGACTTACGAGCAGTACTTC.

This chain connects TRBV7-8 to TRBJ2-1, with 10 bases lining up with TRBD1. The junction had 14 bases not matched to a gene; V was cut back by 5 bases and J by 7 bases. CDR3 length equals 17 residues. The V gene's germline CDR1 is SGHVS and CDR2 FQNEAQ. CDR3 sequence: CASSAPPDRGRLNEQFF. The CDR3 bases are TGTGCCAGCAGCGCCCCCCCTGACAGGGGGCGCTTGAATGAGCAGTTCTTC.

The V call is TRBV5-6, the J call TRBJ1-2; 7 bases map to TRBD1. CDR1 is SGHDT and CDR2 is YYEEEE in the germline V gene. Losses at the gene ends were 3 bases for V and 13 bases for J; bases not matched to a gene: 9. The CDR3 consists of 12 residues. The CDR3 here is CASSWGQRLGTF. The CDR3 region has the DNA TGTGCCAGCAGCTGGGGACAGCGGCTGGGCACCTTC.

This clone was seen only a few times. V usage is TRBV5-1 and J usage is TRBJ2-3, with TRBD2 matching 8 bases. The V gene's germline CDR1 is SGHRS and CDR2 YFSETQ. The ends lost 1 base at V and 4 bases at J; junction bases unmatched: 2. This CDR3 is 14 amino acids long. CDR3 in amino acids: CASSLQAGADTQYF. In DNA form, the CDR3 reads TGCGCCAGCAGCTTGCAAGCGGGGGCAGATACGCAGTATTTT.

The rearrangement uses TRBV4-1 and TRBJ1-2; 8 bases line up with TRBD1. Germline CDR1 MGHRA, CDR2 YSYEKL. V shed 4 bases and J 2 bases; nucleotides not matched to a gene: 9. The length of the CDR3 is 16 residues. The CDR3 sequence is CASSLETGVGNYGYTF. DNA for the CDR3: TGCGCCAGCAGCCTAGAGACAGGGGTTGGAAACTATGGCTACACCTTC.

The sample holds a few counts of this clone. The V and J genes are TRBV14 and TRBJ1-1; 7 nucleotides line up with TRBD1. Trimming cost V 4 bases and J 5 bases; bases outside gene matches: 4. CDR3 size: 13 residues. Germline lookup yields CDR1 SGHDN and CDR2 FVKESK. As DNA, the CDR3 is TGTGCCAGCAGCCTCGGGACAGTTACTGAAGCTTTCTTT. Protein: CASSLGTVTEAFF.

This chain joins TRBV18 and TRBJ2-1; 7 positions agree with TRBD1. CDR3 length: 15 amino acids. Germline assignment: CDR1 KGHSH and CDR2 LQKENI. The junction had 7 bases not matched to a gene; V was cut back by 5 bases and J by 3 bases. CDR3 nucleotide sequence: TGTGCCAGCTCATCAACAGGGGTTATCTACAATGAGCAGTTCTTC. Amino acids: CASSSTGVIYNEQFF. Filled out from reference TRBV18 and TRBJ2-1, the complete variable domain reads NAGVMQNPRHLVRRRGQEARLRCSPMKGHSHVYWYRQLPEEGLKFMVYLQKENIIDESGMPKERFSAEFPKEGPSILRIQQVVRGDSAAYFCASSSTGVIYNEQFFGPGTRLTVL.

J is TRBJ1-1 and V is TRBV30; perhaps TRBD1 as D (5 bases). Trimming shortened V by 1 base and J by 3 bases, and 9 bases separated the two germline ends. This CDR3 contains 13 residues. Germline assignment: CDR1 GTSNPN and CDR2 SVGIG (reference sequence). The CDR3 nucleotides read TGTGCCTGGAGTGGGCAGGGTTACACTGAAGCTTTCTTT. The encoded protein is CAWSGQGYTEAFF.

A remark on this clone: An end of the junction does not agree with germline; a read error may underlie this. The chain's CDR3 is CASSEVYSNRPQHF. CDR3 nucleotides: TGTGCCAGCAGTGAAGTGTATAGCAATCGGCCCCAGCATTTT. This chain links TRBV2 with TRBJ1-5; D unclear. CDR3 size: 14 residues. Germline V gene lookup returns CDR1 SNHLY and CDR2 FYNNEI.

This rearrangement joins TRBV30 to TRBJ2-5; TRBD2 agrees at 14 bases. J lost 2 bases, V lost 0 bases, and 8 bases had no gene match. The germline CDR1 and CDR2 sequences are GTSNPN and SVGIG (reference sequence). The CDR3 sequence is 18 residues long. Here the CDR3 reads CAWSVTRTSGGPQETQYF. As DNA, the CDR3 is TGTGCCTGGAGTGTAACCCGGACTAGCGGGGGGCCTCAAGAGACCCAGTACTTC.

This rearrangement joins TRBV18 to TRBJ1-1; D is perhaps TRBD1 (5 bases). The CDR3 loop spans 20 amino acids. V was cut by 1 base and J by 3 bases, with 27 bases left in between. The germline V gene has CDR1 KGHSH and CDR2 LQKENI. The CDR3 sequence: CASSPLPGPQRTSGDTEAFF. The CDR3 DNA follows: TGTGCCAGCTCACCACTTCCCGGGCCCCAAAGGACCTCGGGGGACACTGAAGCTTTCTTT. The whole variable domain, remainder taken from reference TRBV18 and TRBJ1-1, is NAGVMQNPRHLVRRRGQEARLRCSPMKGHSHVYWYRQLPEEGLKFMVYLQKENIIDESGMPKERFSAEFPKEGPSILRIQQVVRGDSAAYFCASSPLPGPQRTSGDTEAFFGQGTRLTVV.

The chain joins TRBV4-1 to TRBJ2-3; 9 positions match TRBD2. The CDR3 has 16 amino acids. Germline CDR1 MGHRA, CDR2 YSYEKL. CDR3 region: CALRRTSGRLTDTQYF. CDR3 coding DNA: TGCGCACTCCGCCGGACAAGCGGGAGGTTGACAGATACGCAGTATTTT.

The V and J genes are TRBV6-6 and TRBJ1-1, with D uncertain. The CDR3 totals 12 residues. Germline V gene data show CDR1 as MNHNY and CDR2 as SVGAGI (reference sequence). V lost 2 bases and J lost 2, with 3 bases in between. CDR3 coding DNA: TGTGCCAGCAGTTACCTTAACACTGAAGCTTTCTTT. It translates to CASSYLNTEAFF.

The J gene is TRBJ1-2, the V gene TRBV5-1; D ambiguous. The CDR3 spans 12 residues. V was trimmed by 7 bases and J by 3 bases, leaving 10 bases between them. CDR1 is SGHRS, CDR2 YFSETQ, per germline. The CDR3 sequence is CASAARDYGYTF. In DNA form, the CDR3 reads TGCGCCAGCGCGGCCCGGGACTATGGCTACACCTTC. Full variable domain (outside the CDR3, taken from reference TRBV5-1 and TRBJ1-2): KAGVTQTPRYLIKTRGQQVTLSCSPISGHRSVSWYQQTPGQGLQFLFEYFSETQRNKGNFPGRFSGRQFSNSRSEMNVSTLELGDSALYLCASAARDYGYTFGSGTRLTVV.

The rearrangement joins TRBV10-3 to TRBJ2-5; a weak D match, TRBD2 (6 bases). CDR3 length equals 13 residues. Trimming shortened V by 11 bases and J by 0 bases, and 13 bases separated the two germline ends. Germline V lookup: CDR1 ENHRY, CDR2 SYGVKD. The CDR3 here is CAPSRTNQETQYF. The CDR3 nucleotides are TGTGCCCCTTCCCGGACTAACCAAGAGACCCAGTACTTC.